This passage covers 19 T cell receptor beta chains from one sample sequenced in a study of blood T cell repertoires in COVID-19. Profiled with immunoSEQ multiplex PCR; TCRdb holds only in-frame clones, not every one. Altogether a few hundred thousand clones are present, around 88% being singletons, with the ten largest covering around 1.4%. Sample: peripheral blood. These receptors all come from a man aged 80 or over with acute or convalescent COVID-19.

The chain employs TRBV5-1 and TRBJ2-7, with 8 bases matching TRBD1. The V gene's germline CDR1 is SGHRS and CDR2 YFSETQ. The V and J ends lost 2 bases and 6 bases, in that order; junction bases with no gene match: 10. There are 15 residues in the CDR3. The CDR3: CASSLGYQGAREQYF. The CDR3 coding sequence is TGCGCCAGCAGCTTAGGCTATCAGGGGGCGCGCGAGCAGTACTTC.

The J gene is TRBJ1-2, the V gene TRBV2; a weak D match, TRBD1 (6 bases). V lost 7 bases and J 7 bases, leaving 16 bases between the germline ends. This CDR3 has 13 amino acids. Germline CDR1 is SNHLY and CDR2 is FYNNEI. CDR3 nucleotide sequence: TGTGCCAGCACCCTGGGGGCCGGAACTGGCTACACCTTC. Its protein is CASTLGAGTGYTF.

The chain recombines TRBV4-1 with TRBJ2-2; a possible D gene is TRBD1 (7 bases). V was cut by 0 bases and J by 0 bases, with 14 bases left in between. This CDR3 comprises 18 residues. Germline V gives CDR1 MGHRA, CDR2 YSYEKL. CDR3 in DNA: TGCGCCAGCAGCCAAGATCTCAGGGGGACTCCGAACACCGGGGAGCTGTTTTTT. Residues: CASSQDLRGTPNTGELFF.

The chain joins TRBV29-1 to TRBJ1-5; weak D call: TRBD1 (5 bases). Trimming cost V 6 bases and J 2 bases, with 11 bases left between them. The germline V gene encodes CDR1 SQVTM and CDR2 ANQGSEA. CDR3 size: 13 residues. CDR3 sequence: CSVKTGGNQPQHF. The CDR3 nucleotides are TGCAGCGTGAAGACGGGGGGCAATCAGCCCCAGCATTTT.

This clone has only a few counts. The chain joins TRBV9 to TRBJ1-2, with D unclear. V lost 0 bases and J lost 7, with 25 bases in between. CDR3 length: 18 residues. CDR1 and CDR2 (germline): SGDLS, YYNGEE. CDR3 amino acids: CASSVEDRGLQIMFGYTF. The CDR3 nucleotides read TGTGCCAGCAGCGTAGAAGACCGCGGGCTCCAGATTATGTTTGGCTACACCTTC.

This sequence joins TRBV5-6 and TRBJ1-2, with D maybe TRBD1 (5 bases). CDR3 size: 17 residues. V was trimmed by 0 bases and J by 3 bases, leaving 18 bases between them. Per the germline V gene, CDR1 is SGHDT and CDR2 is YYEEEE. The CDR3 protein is CASSLAPEGGGYYGYTF. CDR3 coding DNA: TGTGCCAGCAGCTTGGCCCCGGAGGGCGGGGGTTACTATGGCTACACCTTC.

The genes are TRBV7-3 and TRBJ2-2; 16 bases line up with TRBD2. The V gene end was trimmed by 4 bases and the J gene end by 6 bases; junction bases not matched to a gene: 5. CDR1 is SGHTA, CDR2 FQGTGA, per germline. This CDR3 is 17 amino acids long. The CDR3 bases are TGTGCCAGCAGCTCGGGACTAGCGGGAGGGCAATCCGGGGAGCTGTTTTTT. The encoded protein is CASSSGLAGGQSGELFF.

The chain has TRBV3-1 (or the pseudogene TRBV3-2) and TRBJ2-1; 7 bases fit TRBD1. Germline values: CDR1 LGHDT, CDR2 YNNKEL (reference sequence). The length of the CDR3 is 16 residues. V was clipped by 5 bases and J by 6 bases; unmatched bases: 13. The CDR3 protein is CASSSTGAKSFNEQFF. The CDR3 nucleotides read TGTGCCAGCAGCAGTACAGGGGCGAAGTCTTTCAATGAGCAGTTCTTC.

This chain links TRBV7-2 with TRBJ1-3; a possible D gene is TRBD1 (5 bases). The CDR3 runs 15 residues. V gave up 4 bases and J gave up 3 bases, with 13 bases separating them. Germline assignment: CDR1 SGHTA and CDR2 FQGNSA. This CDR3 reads CASSSNWGGGNTIYF. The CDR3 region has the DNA TGTGCCAGCAGCTCGAATTGGGGGGGTGGAAACACCATATATTTT.

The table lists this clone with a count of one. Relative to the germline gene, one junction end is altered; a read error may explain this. CDR3 sequence: CASTYDLNSEQFF. The CDR3 region has the DNA TGTGCCAGCACTTACGATTTGAATAGCGAGCAGTTCTTC. This chain links TRBV6-5 with TRBJ2-1; D uncertain. CDR3 length: 13 residues. The germline V gene encodes CDR1 MNHEY and CDR2 SVGAGI.

The CDR3 here is CASSEGLTGATFNQPQHF. The DNA of the CDR3 is TGTGCCAGCAGTGAAGGTTTGACAGGGGCCACTTTCAATCAGCCCCAGCATTTT. V usage is TRBV6-1 and J usage is TRBJ1-5; 8 nucleotides match TRBD1. This CDR3 has 18 amino acids. The ends lost 1 base at V and 3 bases at J; junction bases unmatched: 11. From germline, CDR1 is MNHNS and CDR2 SASEGT.

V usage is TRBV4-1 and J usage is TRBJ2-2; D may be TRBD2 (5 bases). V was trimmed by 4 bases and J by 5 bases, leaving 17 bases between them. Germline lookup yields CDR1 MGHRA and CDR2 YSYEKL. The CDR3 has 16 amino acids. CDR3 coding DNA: TGCGCCAGCAGCCTCTGGTGGGAGTCCTCTACCGGGGAGCTGTTTTTT. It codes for CASSLWWESSTGELFF.

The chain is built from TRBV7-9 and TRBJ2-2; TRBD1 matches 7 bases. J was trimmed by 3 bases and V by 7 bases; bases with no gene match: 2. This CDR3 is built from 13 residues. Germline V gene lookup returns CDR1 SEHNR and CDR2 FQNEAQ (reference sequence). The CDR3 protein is CASTQGYTGELFF. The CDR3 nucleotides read TGTGCCAGCACACAGGGGTACACCGGGGAGCTGTTTTTT.

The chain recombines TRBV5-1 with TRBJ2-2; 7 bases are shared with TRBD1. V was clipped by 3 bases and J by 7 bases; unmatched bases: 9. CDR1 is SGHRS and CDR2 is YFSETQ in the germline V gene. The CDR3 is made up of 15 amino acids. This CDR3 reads CASSSQRGGDGELFF. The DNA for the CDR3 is TGCGCCAGCAGCTCGCAAAGAGGGGGCGACGGGGAGCTGTTTTTT.

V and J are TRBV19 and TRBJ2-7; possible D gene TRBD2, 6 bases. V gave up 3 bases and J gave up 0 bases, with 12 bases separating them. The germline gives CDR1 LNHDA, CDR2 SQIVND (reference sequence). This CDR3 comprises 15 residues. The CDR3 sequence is CASSIRLGSSYEQYF. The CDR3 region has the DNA TGTGCCAGTAGTATCAGACTAGGGAGCTCCTACGAGCAGTACTTC.

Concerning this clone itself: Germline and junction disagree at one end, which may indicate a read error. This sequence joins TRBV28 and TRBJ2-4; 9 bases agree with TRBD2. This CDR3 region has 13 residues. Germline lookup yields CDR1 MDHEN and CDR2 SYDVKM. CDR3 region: CASTSLAGPQVSF. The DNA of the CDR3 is TGTGCCAGCACATCACTAGCGGGCCCTCAAGTTTCCTTC.

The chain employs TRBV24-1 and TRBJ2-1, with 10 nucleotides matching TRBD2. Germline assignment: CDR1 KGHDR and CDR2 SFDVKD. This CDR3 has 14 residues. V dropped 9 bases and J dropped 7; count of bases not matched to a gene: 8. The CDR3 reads CATLGTSEWNEQFF. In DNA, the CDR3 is TGTGCCACCCTCGGGACTAGCGAATGGAATGAGCAGTTCTTC.

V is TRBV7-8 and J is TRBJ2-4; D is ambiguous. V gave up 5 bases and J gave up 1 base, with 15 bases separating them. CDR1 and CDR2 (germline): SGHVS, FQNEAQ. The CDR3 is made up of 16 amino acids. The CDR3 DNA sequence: TGTGCCAGCAGCAGGCCTTTGGAGATGGCCAAAAACATTCAGTACTTC. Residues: CASSRPLEMAKNIQYF.

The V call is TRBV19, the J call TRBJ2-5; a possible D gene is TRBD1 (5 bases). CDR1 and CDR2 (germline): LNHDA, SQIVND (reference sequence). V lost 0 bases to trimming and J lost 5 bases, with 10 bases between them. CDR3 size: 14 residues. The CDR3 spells CASSIDAGWETQYF. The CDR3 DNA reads TGTGCCAGTAGTATAGATGCAGGGTGGGAGACCCAGTACTTC.